Presented here are 23 T cell receptor beta chains from one specimen sequenced in a study of Ad26.COV2.S vaccination and SARS-CoV-2 variants. Measured with immunoSEQ multiplex PCR; TCRdb has only the in-frame clones, and not every one. This sample has 180,000 or so clones; roughly 89% occur once, and the top ten carry more than 4.5%. The sample here was peripheral blood, taken after recovery from COVID-19. The receptors shown here come from a human donor who had recovered from COVID-19.

The CDR3 nucleotides are TGTGCCAGCAGCGTAGCTGGCAGTTTGACCTACGAGCAGTACTTC. This sequence encodes CASSVAGSLTYEQYF. The chain is built from TRBV9 and TRBJ2-7, with unresolved D. Germline-derived CDR1 and CDR2 are SGDLS and YYNGEE. This CDR3 is built from 15 residues. Trimming left V 0 bases short and J 2 bases short, with 12 bases between.

The CDR3 sequence: CASSLEDRRAYNSPLHF. The CDR3 DNA reads TGTGCCAGCAGCTTGGAAGATAGGAGGGCCTATAATTCACCCCTCCACTTT. The V gene is TRBV5-8, the J gene TRBJ1-6; D is unresolved. The V and J ends lost 0 bases and 2 bases respectively, with 12 bases between them. Looked up from germline, CDR1 is SGHTS and CDR2 is YDEGEE. The CDR3 has 17 residues.

The J gene is TRBJ2-1, the V gene TRBV5-8; D is ambiguous. The CDR3 contains 13 residues. Germline CDR1 SGHTS, CDR2 YDEGEE. V shed 0 bases and J shed 4 bases, with 5 bases lying between them. In DNA form, the CDR3 reads TGTGCCAGCAGCTTGGACGGTTACAATGAGCAGTTCTTC. It codes for CASSLDGYNEQFF. Complete variable domain (other parts from reference TRBV5-8 and TRBJ2-1): EAGVTQSPTHLIKTRGQQATLRCSPISGHTSVYWYQQALGLGLQFLLWYDEGEERNRGNFPPRFSGRQFPNYSSELNVNALELEDSALYLCASSLDGYNEQFFGPGTRLTVL.

V is TRBV5-1 and J is TRBJ2-1, with 8 bases lining up with TRBD2. In germline, CDR1 is SGHRS, CDR2 YFSETQ. Trimming at V came to 0 bases and at J to 4 bases, leaving 3 bases not matched to a gene. This CDR3 comprises 15 residues. The CDR3 nucleotides are TGCGCCAGCAGCTTGGGCGCGGGAGGATACAATGAGCAGTTCTTC. Translation gives CASSLGAGGYNEQFF.

The V call is TRBV2, the J call TRBJ1-2, with D uncertain. Trimming shortened V by 3 bases and J by 5 bases, and 10 bases separated the two germline ends. The CDR3 is 13 amino acids. CDR1 is SNHLY and CDR2 is FYNNEI in the germline V gene. CDR3 coding DNA: TGTGCCAGCAGTGAGGTAGAAGGTTATGGCTACACCTTC. Residues: CASSEVEGYGYTF.

With regard to this clone: The same CDR3 is also encoded by other DNA sequences in this sample. V is TRBV19 and J is TRBJ2-7; perhaps TRBD2 as D (5 bases). The CDR3 loop spans 13 amino acids. The V gene's germline CDR1 is LNHDA and CDR2 SQIVND (reference sequence). Trimming removed 5 bases at V and 1 base at J, with 9 bases between. CDR3 region: CASSPGGSYEQYF. DNA for the CDR3: TGTGCCAGTAGTCCCGGCGGGTCCTACGAGCAGTACTTC.

The genes are TRBV21-1 and TRBJ2-7; the table's D call of TRBD2 was not tested on the DNA. TRBV21-1 is termed a pseudogene. There are 16 residues in the CDR3. This chain's CDR3 is CASSKVGSGGAGEQYF. The CDR3 DNA is TGTGCCAGCAGCAAAGTGGGTAGCGGGGGGGCCGGGGAGCAGTACTTC.

This chain connects TRBV15 to TRBJ2-2, with TRBD2 identical over 9 bases. Germline lookup yields CDR1 LNHNV and CDR2 YYDKDF (reference sequence). V lost 8 bases, J lost 0 bases, and 7 bases stayed unmatched. There are 16 residues in the CDR3. In DNA form, the CDR3 reads TGTGCCACCGTCTCGACTAGCGGAACGAACACCGGGGAGCTGTTTTTT. As protein: CATVSTSGTNTGELFF.

The chain has TRBV28 and TRBJ2-7; 12 positions match TRBD2. CDR3 length: 17 residues. Germline V gene sequence: CDR1 MDHEN, CDR2 SYDVKM. V was pared by 7 bases and J by 4 bases, with 14 bases of the junction left unmatched. Written as DNA, the CDR3 is TGTGCCAGCACCGCTCCTCCTAGCGGGGGGGATAGTTACGAGCAGTACTTC. As protein: CASTAPPSGGDSYEQYF.

The CDR3 DNA sequence: TGCACCAGCAGCCAAGCAAAAGCGGACTCCTACGAGCAGTACTTC. Translated, it gives CTSSQAKADSYEQYF. The gene calls are TRBV1 and TRBJ2-7; no check of the table's D call, TRBD2, against the DNA was made. TRBV1 is designated a pseudogene. CDR3 length equals 15 residues.

The chain uses TRBV12-3 or TRBV12-4 and TRBJ2-7; D not resolved. V lost 3 bases to trimming and J lost 3 bases, with 9 bases between them. The CDR3 runs to 13 residues. Here the CDR3 DNA reads TGTGCCAGCAGTTTCCAGGCGTACTACGAGCAGTACTTC. It specifies CASSFQAYYEQYF.

The chain is built from TRBV18 and TRBJ1-5, with 7 bases aligning to TRBD1. Per germline, CDR1 KGHSH and CDR2 LQKENI. The CDR3 sequence is 17 residues long. The V gene end was trimmed by 6 bases and the J gene end by 0 bases; junction bases not matched to a gene: 11. CDR3 nucleotide sequence: TGTGCCAGCTCCCTGTCCCCCGGACAGGATAGCAATCAGCCCCAGCATTTT. It encodes CASSLSPGQDSNQPQHF.

The chain is built from TRBV9 and TRBJ2-2, with 12 bases that match TRBD2. The V segment lost 4 bases and the J segment 8 bases; nucleotides outside the gene matches: 9. This CDR3 region has 16 residues. Germline V CDR1 and CDR2: SGDLS, YYNGEE. The CDR3 coding sequence is TGTGCCAGCAGCTCAGGGACTAGCGGGCTACCGGGGGAGCTGTTTTTT. Translating gives CASSSGTSGLPGELFF.

J is TRBJ1-1 and V is TRBV2; TRBD1 agrees at 11 bases. The V segment lost 10 bases and the J segment 4 bases; nucleotides outside the gene matches: 2. CDR1 is SNHLY, CDR2 FYNNEI, per germline. There are 12 residues in the CDR3. CDR3 DNA: TGTGCCATCGGGACAGGGGGCACTGAAGCTTTCTTT. Translating gives CAIGTGGTEAFF.

This clone was counted once. The V gene is TRBV20-1, the J gene TRBJ2-2; D not certain. The CDR3 sequence is 13 residues long. With 3 bases removed from V and 1 base from J, the gap between germline ends came to 6 bases. From germline, CDR1 is DFQATT and CDR2 SNEGSKA (reference sequence). CDR3 in amino acids: CSASQMNTGELFF. CDR3 coding DNA: TGCAGTGCTAGTCAAATGAACACCGGGGAGCTGTTTTTT.

The chain couples TRBV11-2 to TRBJ1-1; 7 bases agree with TRBD1. The CDR3 is made up of 15 amino acids. V dropped 5 bases and J dropped 5; count of bases not matched to a gene: 11. Germline V CDR1 and CDR2: SGHAT, FQNNGV. CDR3: CASSEGAGAGTEAFF. In nucleotides, the CDR3 is TGTGCCAGCAGCGAGGGGGCAGGCGCGGGGACTGAAGCTTTCTTT.

J is TRBJ1-2 and V is TRBV6-5; 9 bases map to TRBD1. Per germline, CDR1 MNHEY and CDR2 SVGAGI. The CDR3 contains 15 residues. The J segment lost 2 bases and the V segment lost 11 bases, leaving 12 bases of the junction unmatched. DNA for the CDR3: TGTGCCGCGGTACAGGGGGCGACAGGGAACTATGGCTACACCTTC. Translated, it gives CAAVQGATGNYGYTF.

The V and J genes are TRBV14 and TRBJ1-5, with unresolved D. The ends were cut back, 2 bases at V and 7 bases at J, with 9 bases in the middle. The germline V gene has CDR1 SGHDN and CDR2 FVKESK. The CDR3 runs to 13 residues. CDR3 sequence (DNA): TGTGCCAGCAGCCAAACCGACCTCCAGCCCCAGCATTTT. Amino acid sequence: CASSQTDLQPQHF.

V is TRBV18 and J is TRBJ2-2; D is possibly TRBD1 (5 bases). The CDR3 covers 17 residues. Germline V lookup: CDR1 KGHSH, CDR2 LQKENI. Trimming cost V 0 bases and J 0 bases, with 11 bases left between them. The CDR3 DNA reads as TGTGCCAGCTCACCACCGACAGTAACCGCGAACACCGGGGAGCTGTTTTTT. Protein sequence: CASSPPTVTANTGELFF.

J is TRBJ1-1 and V is TRBV9; TRBD1 agrees at 10 bases. Trimming took 3 bases from V and 6 from J; bases not matched to a gene: 2. This CDR3 has 13 residues. Germline CDR1 SGDLS, CDR2 YYNGEE. The CDR3 region is CASSAGTGAEAFF. As DNA, the CDR3 is TGTGCCAGCAGCGCGGGGACAGGGGCTGAAGCTTTCTTT. The complete variable domain, with remaining parts taken from reference TRBV9 and TRBJ1-1, reads DSGVTQTPKHLITATGQRVTLRCSPRSGDLSVYWYQQSLDQGLQFLIQYYNGEERAKGNILERFSAQQFPDLHSELNLSSLELGDSALYFCASSAGTGAEAFFGQGTRLTVV.

The chain has TRBV3-1 (or the pseudogene TRBV3-2) and TRBJ1-6; 7 bases match TRBD1. Per germline, CDR1 LGHDT and CDR2 YNNKEL (reference sequence). V was clipped by 5 bases and J by 7 bases; unmatched bases: 5. The CDR3 runs to 14 residues. The CDR3 reads CASSTRDRNSPLHF. CDR3 bases: TGTGCCAGCAGCACTCGGGACAGAAATTCACCCCTCCACTTT.

This sequence joins TRBV6-5 and TRBJ2-7; D is uncertain. The CDR3 is made up of 11 amino acids. Germline V CDR1 and CDR2: MNHEY, SVGAGI. Trimming took 6 bases from V and 6 from J, leaving 9 bases between them. This chain's CDR3 is CASRSSAEQYF. CDR3 in DNA: TGTGCCAGCAGATCCTCAGCCGAGCAGTACTTC.

V gene TRBV28 combines with J gene TRBJ1-2, with 9 nucleotides matching TRBD1. CDR1 and CDR2 from the germline V gene are MDHEN and SYDVKM. V lost 7 bases to trimming and J lost 8 bases; unmatched junction nucleotides: 11. This CDR3 is 14 amino acids long. The DNA of the CDR3 is TGTGCCAGCAACCCACTACAGGGGGCGTCCGGCTACACCTTC. This sequence encodes CASNPLQGASGYTF.